One sample yielded the 24 T cell receptor beta chains listed below, sequenced in a study of CD8+CD57+ T cells in acquired aplastic anemia. Individuals selected for sequencing had exhibited CD8+CD57+ cell expansion on flow cytometry. Profiling that covered TCR beta VDJ and CDR3 relied on genomic DNA as its template. TCRdb itself ran the reads through MiXCR, one entry per CDR3 protein. The sample lists roughly 250,000 distinct CDR3 sequences; 70% to 85% were seen once. The specimen sequenced was sorted CD4+, CD8+, or CD8+CD57+ T cells (not recorded which) from PBMCs. These receptors were taken from a human donor with aplastic anemia.

V and J are TRBV11-1 and TRBJ1-2; the D gene is possibly TRBD1 (6 bases). Germline loops: CDR1 SGHAT, CDR2 FQDESV (reference sequence). The CDR3 sequence is 16 residues long. The ends were cut back, 11 bases at V and 5 bases at J, with 27 bases in the middle. As DNA, the CDR3 is TGTGCCGGACGGGGGGCTAGGGAGAGGCTCGTATATGGCTACACCTTC. Its protein is CAGRGARERLVYGYTF.

The chain recombines TRBV15 with TRBJ2-3; no reliable D call. The CDR3 contains 14 residues. The V and J ends lost 1 base and 6 bases respectively, with 11 bases between them. Germline V lookup: CDR1 LNHNV, CDR2 YYDKDF (reference sequence). DNA of the CDR3: TGTGCCACCAGCAGAGCTAGTCAGCACGATACGCAGTATTTT. It translates to CATSRASQHDTQYF. Based on the CDR3 plus reference TRBV15 and TRBJ2-3, the full variable domain is DAMVIQNPRYQVTQFGKPVTLSCSQTLNHNVMYWYQQKSSQAPKLLFHYYDKDFNNEADTPDNFQSRRPNTSFCFLDIRSPGLGDTAMYLCATSRASQHDTQYFGPGTRLTVL.

This clonotype was found a few times. The chain uses TRBV5-8 and TRBJ1-5, with TRBD1 matching over 9 bases. The junction had 8 bases not matched to a gene; V was cut back by 3 bases and J by 7 bases. This CDR3 has 15 residues. Germline CDR1 is SGHTS and CDR2 is YDEGEE. The CDR3 loop reads CASSSGTGKGQPQHF. DNA for the CDR3: TGTGCCAGCAGCTCCGGGACAGGGAAGGGACAGCCCCAGCATTTT.

V is TRBV7-2 and J is TRBJ2-1; the D gene is possibly TRBD1 (6 bases). Between the trimmed V and J ends, which lost 6 bases and 7 bases, there was a span of 19 bases. From germline, CDR1 is SGHTA and CDR2 FQGNSA. CDR3 length: 15 residues. The CDR3 DNA sequence: TGTGCCAGCAGTGATCCATCCGAGAGGGGGAATGAGCAGTTCTTC. Translation gives CASSDPSERGNEQFF.

A note on this clonotype: No conserved phenylalanine or tryptophan is present at the end of the CDR3, so a read error is the likely explanation. Because the CDR3's place on the DNA is in doubt, the DNA is left out and the CDR3 is given as listed by TCRdb. This chain links TRBV19 with TRBJ2-1; whether TRBD2, the table's D call, matches the DNA was not checked. The CDR3 spans 16 residues, counting both ends. Germline CDR1 and CDR2: LNHDA and SQIVND (reference sequence). This CDR3 reads CASSLSGGAYKEQLFV.

About this clonotype itself: Because the CDR3 is missing its conserved closing phenylalanine or tryptophan, this is likely a read error. The DNA is left out, because the CDR3 cannot be placed on it with certainty; the CDR3 is given as TCRdb lists it. The genes are TRBV15 and TRBJ1-2. CDR1 is LNHNV, CDR2 YYDKDF, per germline (reference sequence). The length of the CDR3 is 17 amino acids, counting both ends. CDR3 sequence reads: CATSRGSSQETHYGYPC.

Remarks on this clonotype: Because it lacks the conserved phenylalanine or tryptophan at the end, this CDR3 is likely a read error. The chain employs TRBV7-9 and TRBJ2-3; no clear D. CDR1 and CDR2 from the germline V gene are SEHNR and FQNEAQ (reference sequence). The CDR3 consists of 13 residues. Written as DNA, the CDR3 is TGTGCCAGCAGGGACGGAAGAAGAGATGCGCAGTATTAT. Translating it yields CASRDGRRDAQYY.

Points on this clonotype: A junction end diverges from the germline sequence, so it may reflect a read error. In nucleotides, the CDR3 is TGTGCCAGCAGCTCAATCGACCGGGGGCGAAGGGAACCACTGTTTTTT. Its translation is CASSSIDRGRREPLFF. The V gene is TRBV10-1, the J gene TRBJ1-4; a possible D gene is TRBD1 (6 bases). Germline V gives CDR1 WNHNN, CDR2 SYGVQD (reference sequence). This CDR3 has 16 residues.

This chain links TRBV7-2 with TRBJ1-1, with TRBD1 identical over 10 bases. With 4 bases clipped from V and 14 bases from J, the junction kept 16 bases outside the gene matches. The CDR3 is 15 residues long. Germline CDR1 SGHTA, CDR2 FQGNSA. The CDR3 sequence is CASSWTGGEWGYTFF. The CDR3 nucleotides read TGTGCCAGCAGCTGGACAGGGGGAGAATGGGGCTACACCTTCTTT.

The rearrangement joins TRBV7-2 to TRBJ2-3; D gene ambiguous. V lost 0 bases and J lost 14, with 15 bases in between. The CDR3 has 13 residues. CDR1 is SGHTA and CDR2 is FQGNSA in the germline V gene. The CDR3 sequence is CASSLAGTPAPYF. DNA of the CDR3: TGTGCCAGCAGCTTAGCGGGCACACCTGCGCCGTATTTT.

Remarks on this clonotype: At one of its ends the junction is not consistent with the germline gene, which may arise from a read error. V and J are TRBV7-9 and TRBJ1-1; no firm D call. There are 13 residues in the CDR3. Looked up from germline, CDR1 is SEHNR and CDR2 is FQNEAQ (reference sequence). The CDR3 region is CASSFVPFTQAFF. For the CDR3, the DNA is TGTGCCAGCAGCTTTGTACCGTTCACTCAAGCTTTCTTT.

The chain carries TRBV7-2 and TRBJ2-1, with TRBD2 matching 7 bases. The trim removed 3 bases at V and 13 bases at J, leaving 18 bases unmatched. Germline V gene data show CDR1 as SGHTA and CDR2 as FQGNSA. The CDR3 sequence is 16 residues long. The CDR3 protein is CASSFAGSGETDYQFF. CDR3 coding DNA: TGTGCCAGCAGCTTTGCGGGAAGCGGGGAGACGGATTATCAGTTCTTC.

This rearrangement joins TRBV2 to TRBJ2-1; D remains unclear. Germline CDR1 reads SNHLY; CDR2 reads FYNNEI. The V gene lost 8 bases and the J gene lost 10 bases, with 21 bases spanning the gap. The CDR3 contains 14 residues. The CDR3 DNA reads as TGTGCCAGCGGCCAAGGGTTGAGGCCTAAGGAGCAGTTCTTC. It yields the protein CASGQGLRPKEQFF.

CDR3 protein: CASSLNRRADYGYTF. The DNA for the CDR3 is TGTGCCAGCAGCTTGAATCGGAGAGCCGACTATGGCTACACCTTC. The chain links TRBV11-2 to TRBJ1-2, with D unresolved. The germline V and J ends were trimmed by 3 bases and 3 bases, with 14 bases remaining between them. The CDR3 consists of 15 residues. Germline CDR1 is SGHAT and CDR2 is FQNNGV.

Remarks on this clonotype: Because the CDR3 is missing its conserved closing phenylalanine or tryptophan, this is likely a read error. It is unclear where the CDR3 begins or ends on the DNA, so no DNA is shown, and the CDR3 is as TCRdb lists it. The chain links TRBV9 to TRBJ2-3; no check of the table's D call, TRBD1, against the DNA was made. Germline V CDR1 and CDR2: SGDLS, YYNGEE. The CDR3 is made up of 13 amino acids, end residues included. The CDR3 spells CASGEPGGEAFFV.

A remark on this clonotype: The CDR3 does not end in the conserved phenylalanine or tryptophan, so this is likely a read error. The DNA is left out, because the CDR3 cannot be placed on it with certainty; the CDR3 is given as TCRdb lists it. The rearrangement uses TRBV7-3 and TRBJ2-5; the D call of TRBD1 is as the table states it, not checked on the DNA. The germline gives CDR1 SGHTA, CDR2 FQGTGA. The CDR3 is 13 amino acids in total, end residues counted. This CDR3 reads CASRSREAGANDL.

The chain couples TRBV2 to TRBJ2-1; TRBD2 agrees at 11 bases. CDR3 length: 16 amino acids. Germline CDR1 and CDR2: SNHLY and FYNNEI. V lost 4 bases to trimming and J lost 8 bases; unmatched junction nucleotides: 10. The CDR3 loop reads CASSAPSGGILDEQFF. CDR3 in DNA: TGTGCCAGCAGTGCTCCTAGCGGGGGGATTCTCGATGAGCAGTTCTTC. Full variable domain (outside the CDR3, taken from reference TRBV2 and TRBJ2-1): EPEVTQTPSHQVTQMGQEVILRCVPISNHLYFYWYRQILGQKVEFLVSFYNNEISEKSEIFDDQFSVERPDGSNFTLKIRSTKLEDSAMYFCASSAPSGGILDEQFFGPGTRLTVL.

Details on this clonotype: Its ends do not fully match the called genes, so a read error is possible. The rearrangement links TRBV7-8 to TRBJ2-5; D unresolved. This CDR3 contains 14 residues. Germline V lookup: CDR1 SGHVS, CDR2 FQNEAQ. The CDR3 DNA sequence: TGTGCCACCAGCATAGGCAGAGAGCACGAGACCCAGTATTTC. Its translation: CATSIGREHETQYF.

As to this clonotype: Sequence at one end of the junction differs from germline and may be a read error. This chain joins TRBV7-9 and TRBJ1-1; possible D gene TRBD1, 6 bases. This CDR3 is built from 14 residues. Germline lookup yields CDR1 SEHNR and CDR2 FQNEAQ (reference sequence). CDR3 coding DNA: TGTGCCAGCAGCTTAGCCCGGAGGGACACTGAAGCTTACTTT. The encoded protein is CASSLARRDTEAYF. The variable domain in full, with the rest retrieved from reference TRBV7-9 and TRBJ1-1, is DTGVSQNPRHKITKRGQNVTFRCDPISEHNRLYWYRQTLGQGPEFLTYFQNEAQLEKSRLLSDRFSAERPKGSFSTLEIQRTEQGDSAMYLCASSLARRDTEAYFGQGTRLTVV.

Notes on this clonotype: Sequence at one end of the junction differs from germline and may be a read error. J is TRBJ2-1 and V is TRBV2, with D possibly called TRBD1 or TRBD2 (6 bases each). CDR3 size: 16 residues. Looked up from germline, CDR1 is SNHLY and CDR2 is FYNNEI. The CDR3 nucleotides read TGTGCCAGCAGGGACGGGGGCGCAGATACGCAGGATTTTCGCCCCTTC. Protein: CASRDGGADTQDFRPF.

J is TRBJ1-1 and V is TRBV19, with TRBD1 matching 11 bases. The germline gives CDR1 LNHDA, CDR2 SQIVND (reference sequence). The CDR3 runs to 16 residues. Losses at the gene ends were 5 bases for V and 2 bases for J; bases not matched to a gene: 7. CDR3 protein: CASSPRTGGANTEAFF. In DNA, the CDR3 is TGTGCCAGTAGTCCAAGGACAGGGGGCGCTAACACTGAAGCTTTCTTT. Full variable domain (outside the CDR3, taken from reference TRBV19 and TRBJ1-1): DGGITQSPKYLFRKEGQNVTLSCEQNLNHDAMYWYRQDPGQGLRLIYYSQIVNDFQKGDIAEGYSVSREKKESFPLTVTSAQKNPTAFYLCASSPRTGGANTEAFFGQGTRLTVV.

In the case of this clonotype: One end of the junction does not line up with germline, which may come from a read error. The chain employs TRBV7-9 and TRBJ2-5; 9 bases are shared with TRBD1. The CDR3 totals 14 residues. Germline V gives CDR1 SEHNR, CDR2 FQNEAQ (reference sequence). The CDR3 region has the DNA TGTGCCGAACAGGGGGCGAGGGAGCACGAGAACTTCGGGTTC. It encodes CAEQGAREHENFGF.

V and J are TRBV7-3 and TRBJ1-5, with TRBD1 identical over 7 bases. Trimming cost V 8 bases and J 4 bases; bases outside gene matches: 8. CDR1 and CDR2 from the germline V gene are SGHTA and FQGTGA. The CDR3 has 14 residues. Here the CDR3 reads CASQGCRGNQPQHF. Here the CDR3 DNA reads TGTGCCAGCCAGGGGTGCAGGGGGAATCAGCCCCAGCATTTT.

To note about this clonotype: At one end the junction does not follow the germline gene, possibly because of a read error. This chain uses TRBV7-6 with TRBJ2-5; D uncertain. Germline loops: CDR1 SGHVS, CDR2 FNYEAQ. The CDR3 extends over 14 amino acids. In nucleotides, the CDR3 is TGTGCCACCAGCATAGCCCACGGGCCAAAAACCCAGCACTTC. Protein sequence: CATSIAHGPKTQHF.